This T cell receptor (beta chain) stems from a study of a mutant IDH1 vaccine in newly diagnosed glioma. Study-wide context: Patients under treatment included about 60% males and approximately 38% females and had a mean age of around 40 years. Antecedent treatment encompassed radiotherapy, temozolomide, or their combination; the majority received both. Study findings and constraints: Overall, roughly 95% of patients had vaccine-induced immune responses.

About this clone: Its antigen is not known. An end of the junction does not agree with germline; a read error may underlie this.

CDR1 is MNHNS and CDR2 is SASEGT in the germline V gene. The CDR3 extends over 19 amino acids. The protocol was immunoSEQ multiplex PCR, while the TCRdb copy is restricted to in-frame clones and leaves out a portion. The sample holds about 66,000 clones, 80% to 90% seen once. Time point defined: baseline, week 1 (first vaccination visit). Treatment given: pre-vaccination baseline after standard-of-care therapy. In every donor, the tumor was a new WHO grade 3 or 4 IDH1-mutant, ATRX-lost astrocytoma. Here the sequenced sample was PBMCs, taken from a glioma patient treated with radiotherapy, temozolomide or both. The clonotype was recovered from a young man with glioma. This rearrangement joins TRBV6-1 to TRBJ1-3; D not resolved. The CDR3 DNA follows: TGTGCCAGCACTGAAGAAGGTTTGCGTTTGCGAAGCCACCAAAACACCATATATTTT. This translates into CASTEEGLRLRSHQNTIYF.